This paragraph reports one TCR beta chain. Its cognate antigen is unknown. Other nucleotide sequences in the sample specify the same CDR3. Clones were read by immunoSEQ multiplex PCR, and TCRdb kept only the in-frame ones, dropping some. Found here are some 63,000 clones, 72% of them singletons; the top ten hold approximately 20%. These data belong to a study of vaccination effects on CD4 cells after COVID-19. Across the study: For each well, 1.5 million to 2 million PBMC were cultured with 9 to 10 IU/ml IL-2 and around 9.1 ug/ml peptides.

Scientists isolated CD4+ T cells after a roughly ten-day culture period ended. This CDR3 spans 11 amino acids. Germline CDR1 and CDR2: MNHEY and SVGEGT. V lost 6 bases and J lost 6, with 7 bases in between. General observations from the study: Whether induced by infection or by vaccine, clones showed marked clonal contraction late after vaccination. Convalescent patients' post-vaccine spike repertoire was mostly distinct vaccine-induced clones.

The rearrangement links TRBV6-2 or TRBV6-3 to TRBJ2-3; no firm D call. The clonotype originates from a human donor who had a prior SARS-CoV-2 infection. Here the sequenced sample was CD4+ T cells from PBMCs cultured without peptide, taken before COVID-19 vaccination. DNA of the CDR3: TGTGCCAGCAGCCAAGCCGATACGCAGTATTTT. Translated, it gives CASSQADTQYF.